This T cell receptor (beta chain) was observed in a study of T cell responses to AZD1222 COVID-19 vaccine. Study-level background: Researchers grouped second doses given at about 4 or about 12 weeks into one pool. Findings of the study overall: Nearly half of spike-specific TCRs reportedly target variant regions that are unmutated in the B.1.351 and B.1.1.7 variants. Clonal diversity was possibly underestimated, and the donors were mostly white British, with more females. Repertoires were obtained solely post-peak T cell response.

The CDR3 covers 14 residues. Germline V gene sequence: CDR1 KGHDR, CDR2 SFDVKD. J lost 5 bases, V lost 7 bases, and 4 bases had no gene match. About this clone: The antigen remains unidentified.

Sequencing was performed with immunoSEQ multiplex PCR; in TCRdb, only in-frame clones are kept and a portion is missing. The sample has under 130,000 clones, more than 75% seen once. The source of this sequence is an adult in good health. This chain connects TRBV24-1 to TRBJ2-1; TRBD1 matches 10 bases. The source material was peripheral blood, sampled on day 0 of AZD1222 vaccination. The CDR3: CATSGDRGNNEQFF. CDR3 nucleotides: TGTGCCACCAGCGGGGACAGGGGAAACAATGAGCAGTTCTTC.